The 4 T cell receptor beta chains reported below all come from one sample, sequenced in a study of T-cell reconstitution after alpha-beta-depleted transplantation in children. The TCRbeta library was prepared with unique molecular identifiers. Each CDR3 protein is one row after TCRdb ran MiXCR on the PCR reads. The data show a few hundred thousand distinct CDR3 sequences, with under 13% seen just once and 2% to 2.5% held by the top ten. This material consisted of PBMCs from the stem cell graft donor, taken from the stem cell graft. The receptors stem from a human donor who donated a stem cell graft to a child with acute lymphoblastic leukemia.

V gene TRBV7-2 combines with J gene TRBJ2-3, with 7 bases fitting TRBD1. Losses at the gene ends were 4 bases for V and 4 bases for J; bases not matched to a gene: 2. In germline, CDR1 is SGHTA, CDR2 FQGNSA. The CDR3 loop spans 13 amino acids. The CDR3 loop reads CASSYRGADTQYF. CDR3 bases: TGTGCCAGCAGCTACAGGGGAGCAGATACGCAGTATTTT.

This clonotype showed up many times. The chain couples TRBV11-1 to TRBJ2-7; TRBD2 might be the D (6 bases). V lost 4 bases and J 4 bases, leaving 11 bases between the germline ends. Germline V gene data show CDR1 as SGHAT and CDR2 as FQDESV (reference sequence). The CDR3 sequence is 13 residues long. The CDR3 here is CASSSSAGYEQYF. The CDR3 DNA sequence: TGTGCCAGCAGCTCATCGGCGGGGTACGAGCAGTACTTC.

The rearrangement uses TRBV7-2 and TRBJ1-1; perhaps TRBD1 as D (6 bases). The CDR3 has 16 amino acids. Germline V gene sequence: CDR1 SGHTA, CDR2 FQGNSA. Trimming stripped 0 bases from V and 1 base from J, with 12 bases between. The CDR3 coding sequence is TGTGCCAGCAGCTTAGCTCCTCGGGGGGCGAACACTGAAGCTTTCTTT. Its protein product is CASSLAPRGANTEAFF.

This clonotype was observed many times. The V and J genes are TRBV6-2 or TRBV6-3 and TRBJ2-1; TRBD2 aligns across 7 bases. The CDR3 loop spans 16 amino acids. Looked up from germline, CDR1 is MNHEY and CDR2 is SVGEGT. V was clipped by 6 bases and J by 2 bases; unmatched bases: 10. CDR3 bases: TGTGCCAGCAGCCGCATGGCGGGAGCGACCTACAATGAGCAGTTCTTC. Its protein product is CASSRMAGATYNEQFF.